The 15 T cell receptor beta chains presented below share a single source sample, sequenced in a study of CD8 T cells in ankylosing spondylitis. From the 5' RACE reads, TCRdb called clonotypes with MiXCR, one entry per CDR3 protein. The sample lists 200,000 to 300,000 distinct CDR3 sequences; roughly a quarter were seen once. The sample consisted of blood, either unsorted or a sorted T cell fraction (not recorded which). Source of these receptors: a male donor with ankylosing spondylitis or in good health (not recorded which).

This clonotype was observed many times. J is TRBJ2-2 and V is TRBV25-1, with D tentatively TRBD1 (5 bases). This CDR3 has 15 amino acids. The ends were cut back, 4 bases at V and 5 bases at J, with 14 bases in the middle. Germline-derived CDR1 and CDR2 are MGHDK and SYGVNS. CDR3 sequence (DNA): TGTGCCAGCAGTGCTCTCCCAGGGTGGACCGGGGAGCTGTTTTTT. Amino acids: CASSALPGWTGELFF.

The chain carries TRBV4-2 and TRBJ2-3, with D perhaps matching TRBD1 (5 bases). The V gene's germline CDR1 is LGHNA and CDR2 YNFKEQ. This CDR3 region has 12 residues. V was clipped by 3 bases and J by 6 bases, with 7 bases between them. This CDR3 is CASSQTADTQYF. The CDR3 nucleotides are TGTGCCAGCAGCCAGACAGCTGATACGCAGTATTTT.

This clonotype showed up many times. V gene TRBV10-3 combines with J gene TRBJ2-1; TRBD1 or TRBD2 may be the D gene (6 bases each). This CDR3 is 16 amino acids long. The V end lost 6 bases, the J end lost 0 bases, and 15 bases lay between the germline ends. The germline V gene encodes CDR1 ENHRY and CDR2 SYGVKD. The CDR3 region has the DNA TGTGCCATCAGAAACAGGGTGGGACTCTCCTACAATGAGCAGTTCTTC. This encodes CAIRNRVGLSYNEQFF.

There are many counts of this clonotype. This chain connects TRBV20-1 to TRBJ2-7; D call uncertain. Germline CDR1 DFQATT, CDR2 SNEGSKA (reference sequence). CDR3 length equals 12 residues. Deletions cut 0 bases from V and 3 bases from J, with 6 bases between. CDR3 in amino acids: CSARDKHYEQYF. As DNA, the CDR3 is TGCAGTGCTAGAGATAAGCACTACGAGCAGTACTTC.

This clonotype was counted many times. This chain links TRBV12-3 or TRBV12-4 with TRBJ2-7, with D perhaps matching TRBD2 (6 bases). Trimming removed 6 bases from V and 4 bases from J, with 16 bases in between. The length of the CDR3 is 14 residues. The CDR3 region has the DNA TGTGCCAGCAGCCCCGGGGGACTTAGTTACGAGCAGTACTTC. It encodes CASSPGGLSYEQYF.

The rearrangement links TRBV20-1 to TRBJ1-1; D gene unclear. CDR1 is DFQATT and CDR2 is SNEGSKA in the germline V gene (reference sequence). This CDR3 has 14 amino acids. V was cut by 6 bases and J by 0 bases, with 14 bases left in between. The CDR3 loop reads CSAQDGGLNTEAFF. The CDR3 bases are TGCAGTGCGCAGGACGGCGGCTTGAACACTGAAGCTTTCTTT.

V is TRBV9 and J is TRBJ2-6, with D unresolved. V was shortened by 3 bases and J by 4 bases, with 17 bases between the two germline ends. The CDR3 is 17 amino acids. Germline lookup yields CDR1 SGDLS and CDR2 YYNGEE. In DNA, the CDR3 is TGTGCCAGCAGCGAACCCGTCGTGGAGAGGGGGGCCAACGTCCTGACTTTC. Translation: CASSEPVVERGANVLTF. Drawing the rest from reference TRBV9 and TRBJ2-6, the complete variable domain is DSGVTQTPKHLITATGQRVTLRCSPRSGDLSVYWYQQSLDQGLQFLIQYYNGEERAKGNILERFSAQQFPDLHSELNLSSLELGDSALYFCASSEPVVERGANVLTFGAGSRLTVL.

This rearrangement joins TRBV20-1 to TRBJ2-5, with D maybe TRBD2 (5 bases). This CDR3 has 12 amino acids. V lost 6 bases to trimming and J lost 7 bases, with 15 bases between them. CDR1 is DFQATT, CDR2 SNEGSKA, per germline (reference sequence). CDR3 bases: TGCAGTGCCCCCGAGATCGAGGGGACCCAGTACTTC. Protein sequence: CSAPEIEGTQYF.

This chain connects TRBV12-3 or TRBV12-4 to TRBJ2-5; D ambiguous. Trimming removed 3 bases at V and 3 bases at J, with 5 bases between. The CDR3 has 12 residues. In DNA, the CDR3 is TGTGCCAGCAGTTTTGCGGAAGAGACCCAGTACTTC. It yields the protein CASSFAEETQYF.

The rearrangement links TRBV6-1 to TRBJ2-7; D uncertain. The CDR3 has 13 amino acids. CDR1 and CDR2 from the germline V gene are MNHNS and SASEGT. V was clipped by 11 bases and J by 1 base, with 15 bases between them. CDR3 residues: CASNQLGSYEQYF. The CDR3 nucleotides read TGTGCCTCAAATCAACTGGGATCCTACGAGCAGTACTTC.

This clonotype has just a few counts. This sequence joins TRBV12-3 or TRBV12-4 and TRBJ2-7; 8 nucleotides align to TRBD2. Trimming removed 5 bases from V and 3 bases from J; junction bases left unmatched: 9. This CDR3 spans 15 amino acids. In DNA, the CDR3 is TGTGCCAGCAGTCCCGCCGGGGGGGATCGCTACGAGCAGTACTTC. Its translation is CASSPAGGDRYEQYF.

The V call is TRBV10-3, the J call TRBJ2-7; D remains unclear. Between the trimmed V and J ends, which lost 2 bases and 6 bases, there was a span of 8 bases. CDR1 and CDR2 from the germline V gene are ENHRY and SYGVKD. This CDR3 is built from 12 residues. The CDR3 sequence is CAISEAEREQYF. DNA of the CDR3: TGTGCCATCAGTGAGGCCGAACGCGAGCAGTACTTC.

V gene TRBV2 combines with J gene TRBJ1-2; D ambiguous. In germline, CDR1 is SNHLY, CDR2 FYNNEI. Deletions cut 1 base from V and 2 bases from J, with 5 bases between. This CDR3 contains 13 residues. The CDR3, as DNA: TGTGCCAGCAGTGAAGACGGCAACTATGGCTACACCTTC. Translated: CASSEDGNYGYTF. The full variable domain, with the rest looked up from reference TRBV2 and TRBJ1-2, is EPEVTQTPSHQVTQMGQEVILRCVPISNHLYFYWYRQILGQKVEFLVSFYNNEISEKSEIFDDQFSVERPDGSNFTLKIRSTKLEDSAMYFCASSEDGNYGYTFGSGTRLTVV.

The sample holds many counts of this clonotype. The CDR3 region has the DNA TGTGCCAGCAGCCAGGACAGGGCGGAAGCTTTCTTT. This gives the protein CASSQDRAEAFF. This sequence joins TRBV6-6 and TRBJ1-1; 8 bases are a match to TRBD1. V gave up 6 bases and J gave up 8 bases; unmatched junction bases: 5. The CDR3 runs to 12 residues. Germline V gives CDR1 MNHNY, CDR2 SVGAGI (reference sequence).

This clonotype was seen a few times. The gene calls are TRBV20-1 and TRBJ2-7, with a tentative D call TRBD2 (5 bases). Germline V lookup: CDR1 DFQATT, CDR2 SNEGSKA (reference sequence). V was pared by 3 bases and J by 0 bases, with 12 bases between. This CDR3 spans 14 amino acids. In DNA form, the CDR3 reads TGCAGTGCTAGGGGAGCCCGGGGCTCCTACGAGCAGTACTTC. It encodes CSARGARGSYEQYF.